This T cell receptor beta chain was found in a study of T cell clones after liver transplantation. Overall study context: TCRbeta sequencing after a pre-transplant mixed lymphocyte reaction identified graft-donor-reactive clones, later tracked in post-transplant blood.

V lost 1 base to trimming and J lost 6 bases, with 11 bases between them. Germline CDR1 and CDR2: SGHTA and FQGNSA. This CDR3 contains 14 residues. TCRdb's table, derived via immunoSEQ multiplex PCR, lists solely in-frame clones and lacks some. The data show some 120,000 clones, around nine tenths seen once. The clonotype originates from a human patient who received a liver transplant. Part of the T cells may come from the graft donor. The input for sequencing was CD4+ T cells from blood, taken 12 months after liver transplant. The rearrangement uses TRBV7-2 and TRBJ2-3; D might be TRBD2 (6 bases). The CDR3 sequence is CASSLVGGGDTQYF. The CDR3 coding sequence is TGTGCCAGCAGCTTAGTGGGGGGAGGTGATACGCAGTATTTT.